This T cell receptor beta chain originates from a study of tumor-infiltrating lymphocytes in primary liver carcinoma. About the research overall: Primary liver carcinomas in the patients were surgically resected.

Germline DNA was extracted alongside blood RNA, which was obtained from unsorted whole blood. The template, approximately 500 ng total RNA, yielded TCR beta cDNA made with a constant-region primer. Amplification in three nested multiplex PCR rounds with slightly modified ARM-PCR gave rise to TCR beta libraries. A C-beta reverse primer and TRBV1-TRBV30 forward primers served in each of the first two PCR rounds, at ten to eleven cycles apiece. MiXCR was run by TCRdb on the multiplex PCR reads, yielding one entry per CDR3 protein. In the table there are about 350,000 distinct CDR3 sequences, roughly 61% of which are singletons. This clonotype has ten or more counts. Germline assignment: CDR1 SGHAT and CDR2 FQNNGV. Trimming stripped 5 bases from V and 4 bases from J, with 4 bases between. This CDR3 contains 11 residues.

The source is a man in his forties with primary liver carcinoma and hepatitis B virus infection. This chain links TRBV11-2 with TRBJ2-3; D is ambiguous. Input material: peripheral blood. This chain's CDR3 is CASSVADTQYF. Here the CDR3 DNA reads TGTGCCAGCAGCGTCGCAGATACGCAGTATTTT.